Following are 10 T cell receptor beta chains from one sample sequenced in a study of blood T cells in healthy people across ages. It was with a sample-barcoded 5' primer and a J-beta primer mix that a second PCR of about 6 to 12 cycles was run. TCRdb used MiXCR to reprocess the 5' RACE reads, holding one entry per CDR3 protein. This sample carries 900,000 to 950,000 distinct CDR3 sequences, 25% to 30% of them seen once, and the ten largest clones take approximately 10%. These same data were also listed under a study on T cells of mothers and their children.

Sequencing used blood. The origin of the receptors is a woman aged 40 to 49 in good health.

This clonotype was seen repeatedly, ten times or more. The chain combines TRBV2 with TRBJ2-4; TRBD2 aligns across 12 bases. The V gene end was trimmed by 2 bases and the J gene end by 6 bases; junction bases not matched to a gene: 5. Germline CDR1 is SNHLY and CDR2 is FYNNEI. The CDR3 totals 16 residues. The CDR3 nucleotides are TGTGCCAGCAGTGAACTAGCGGGGGGGCTCGGAAACATTCAGTACTTC. Protein sequence: CASSELAGGLGNIQYF. The variable domain in full, completed from reference TRBV2 and TRBJ2-4, reads EPEVTQTPSHQVTQMGQEVILRCVPISNHLYFYWYRQILGQKVEFLVSFYNNEISEKSEIFDDQFSVERPDGSNFTLKIRSTKLEDSAMYFCASSELAGGLGNIQYFGAGTRLSVL.

The chain couples TRBV20-1 to TRBJ1-5; no clear D. There are 13 residues in the CDR3. Germline V CDR1 and CDR2: DFQATT, SNEGSKA (reference sequence). The CDR3 here is CRASLLLGQPQHF. Here the CDR3 DNA reads TGCAGGGCGTCCCTTCTCCTGGGTCAGCCCCAGCATTTT.

This clonotype was observed many times. The chain uses TRBV20-1 and TRBJ2-7; D remains unclear. The CDR3 covers 12 residues. Germline CDR1 and CDR2: DFQATT and SNEGSKA (reference sequence). Trimming cost V 6 bases and J 6 bases, with 15 bases left between them. The CDR3 sequence is CSAFLNPSEQYF. In DNA form, the CDR3 reads TGCAGTGCCTTCCTTAACCCGTCCGAGCAGTACTTC.

The J gene is TRBJ2-3, the V gene TRBV4-3; D gene unclear. V was trimmed by 1 base and J by 5 bases, leaving 10 bases between them. Germline assignment: CDR1 LGHNA and CDR2 YSLEER. The CDR3 is made up of 14 amino acids. The CDR3 loop reads CASSQGLVEDTQYF. The CDR3 DNA reads TGCGCCAGCAGCCAAGGGTTAGTCGAAGATACGCAGTATTTT.

This clonotype has only a few counts. V usage is TRBV29-1 and J usage is TRBJ2-2; D uncertain. Germline V lookup: CDR1 SQVTM, CDR2 ANQGSEA. Trimming cost V 6 bases and J 5 bases, with 7 bases left between them. The CDR3 sequence is 11 residues long. The chain's CDR3 is CSVGQTGELFF. In nucleotides, the CDR3 is TGCAGCGTGGGTCAAACCGGGGAGCTGTTTTTT.

About this clonotype itself: A much larger clone is a single base away; this may be a read error. The V call is TRBV7-6, the J call TRBJ2-7, with TRBD2 identical over 9 bases. The CDR3 sequence is 16 residues long. Per the germline V gene, CDR1 is SGHVS and CDR2 is FNYEAQ. V shed 0 bases, J shed 7 bases, and the junction held 10 bases outside the gene matches. CDR3 residues: CASSLAMSGGRGEQYF. DNA for the CDR3: TGTGCCAGCAGCTTAGCGATGAGCGGGGGGCGTGGAGAGCAGTACTTC.

This clonotype was observed a handful of times. V is TRBV12-3 or TRBV12-4 and J is TRBJ2-7; 8 nucleotides line up with TRBD1. The CDR3 loop spans 16 amino acids. Germline trimming cut 3 bases from V and 2 bases from J; bases unmatched to any gene: 9. CDR3: CASSFPRTGTTYEQYF. In nucleotides, the CDR3 is TGTGCCAGCAGTTTTCCAAGGACAGGGACGACCTACGAGCAGTACTTC.

This clonotype is a singleton in its sample. The chain joins TRBV7-8 to TRBJ2-1; possible D gene TRBD1, 6 bases. V was clipped by 5 bases and J by 8 bases, with 19 bases between them. The CDR3 consists of 15 residues. The germline gives CDR1 SGHVS, CDR2 FQNEAQ. The CDR3 sequence is CASSPGRAGVYEQFF. CDR3 DNA: TGTGCCAGCAGCCCTGGCCGCGCAGGGGTCTATGAGCAGTTCTTC.

This rearrangement joins TRBV11-2 to TRBJ2-7; the D is unclear. The CDR3 extends over 12 amino acids. V shed 10 bases and J shed 3 bases, with 13 bases lying between them. Germline loops: CDR1 SGHAT, CDR2 FQNNGV. CDR3 in amino acids: CATPTRNYEQYF. The CDR3, as DNA: TGTGCCACCCCGACGCGGAACTACGAGCAGTACTTC.

CDR3 in amino acids: CASSFTDRPYEQYF. In DNA form, the CDR3 reads TGTGCCAGCAGCTTTACCGATAGACCCTACGAGCAGTACTTC. The J gene is TRBJ2-4, the V gene TRBV5-4; unclear D gene. The DNA end lines up better with TRBJ2-7; the J call may be wrong. CDR1 SGHNT and CDR2 YYREEE come from the germline V gene (reference sequence). The CDR3 extends over 14 amino acids.